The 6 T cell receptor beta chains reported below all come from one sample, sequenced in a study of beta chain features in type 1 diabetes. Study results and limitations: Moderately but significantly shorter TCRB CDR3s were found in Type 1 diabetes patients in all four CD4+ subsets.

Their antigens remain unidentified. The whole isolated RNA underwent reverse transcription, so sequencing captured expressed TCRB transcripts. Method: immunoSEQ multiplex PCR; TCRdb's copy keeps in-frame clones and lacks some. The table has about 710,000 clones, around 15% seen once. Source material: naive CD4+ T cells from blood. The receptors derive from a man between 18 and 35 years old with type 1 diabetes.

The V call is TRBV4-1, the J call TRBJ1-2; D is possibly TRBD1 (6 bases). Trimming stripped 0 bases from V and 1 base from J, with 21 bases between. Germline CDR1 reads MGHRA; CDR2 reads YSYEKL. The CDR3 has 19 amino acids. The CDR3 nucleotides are TGCGCCAGCAGCCAAGAGTCCCCGACAGGCGCCCCGCTTAACTATGGCTACACCTTC. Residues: CASSQESPTGAPLNYGYTF.

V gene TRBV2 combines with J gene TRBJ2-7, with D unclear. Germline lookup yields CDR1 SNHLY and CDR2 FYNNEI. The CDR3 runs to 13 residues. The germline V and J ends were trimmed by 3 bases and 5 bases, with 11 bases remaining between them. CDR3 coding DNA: TGTGCCAGCAGTGAGTTAAAGGAAAACGAGCAGTACTTC. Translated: CASSELKENEQYF.

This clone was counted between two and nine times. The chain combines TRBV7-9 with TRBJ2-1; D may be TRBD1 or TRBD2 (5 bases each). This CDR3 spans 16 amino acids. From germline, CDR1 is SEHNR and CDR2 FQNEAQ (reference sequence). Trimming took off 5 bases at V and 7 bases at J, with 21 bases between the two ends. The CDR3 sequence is CASSPPQRAKGNEQFF. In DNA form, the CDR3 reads TGTGCCAGCAGCCCCCCCCAGAGGGCCAAGGGGAATGAGCAGTTCTTC.

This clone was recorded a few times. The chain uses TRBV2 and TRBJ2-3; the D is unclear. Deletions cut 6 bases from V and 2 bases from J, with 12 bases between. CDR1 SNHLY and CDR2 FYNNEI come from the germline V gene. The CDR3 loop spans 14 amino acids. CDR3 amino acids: CASRVVRDTDTQYF. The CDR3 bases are TGTGCCAGCAGGGTGGTTCGAGACACAGATACGCAGTATTTT. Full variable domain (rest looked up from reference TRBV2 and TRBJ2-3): EPEVTQTPSHQVTQMGQEVILRCVPISNHLYFYWYRQILGQKVEFLVSFYNNEISEKSEIFDDQFSVERPDGSNFTLKIRSTKLEDSAMYFCASRVVRDTDTQYFGPGTRLTVL.

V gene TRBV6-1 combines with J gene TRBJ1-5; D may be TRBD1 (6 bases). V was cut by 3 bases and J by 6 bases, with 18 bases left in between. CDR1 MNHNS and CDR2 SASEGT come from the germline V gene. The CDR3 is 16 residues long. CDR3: CASSDGVRGRGQPQHF. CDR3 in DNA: TGTGCCAGCAGTGATGGGGTCCGCGGCAGGGGTCAGCCCCAGCATTTT.

This CDR3 reads CASSFPYGGKYEQYF. In nucleotides, the CDR3 is TGTGCCAGCAGCTTTCCTTACGGGGGAAAATACGAGCAGTACTTC. V gene TRBV7-2 combines with J gene TRBJ2-7; TRBD2 might be the D (6 bases). V lost 3 bases, J lost 4 bases, and 16 bases lay in between. Germline CDR1 reads SGHTA; CDR2 reads FQGNSA. The CDR3 sequence is 15 residues long.